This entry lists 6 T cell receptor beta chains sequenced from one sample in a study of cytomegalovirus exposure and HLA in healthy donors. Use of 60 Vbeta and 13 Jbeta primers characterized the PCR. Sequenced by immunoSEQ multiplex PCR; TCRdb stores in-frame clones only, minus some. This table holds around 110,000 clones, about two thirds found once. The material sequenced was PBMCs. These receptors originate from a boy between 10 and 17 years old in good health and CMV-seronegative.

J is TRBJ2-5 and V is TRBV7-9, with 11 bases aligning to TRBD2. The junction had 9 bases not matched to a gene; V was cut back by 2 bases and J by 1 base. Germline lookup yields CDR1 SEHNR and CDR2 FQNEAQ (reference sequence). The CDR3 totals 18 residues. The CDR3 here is CASSLRASGGRIQETQYF. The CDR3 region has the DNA TGTGCCAGCAGCTTACGGGCTAGCGGGGGGAGAATCCAAGAGACCCAGTACTTC.

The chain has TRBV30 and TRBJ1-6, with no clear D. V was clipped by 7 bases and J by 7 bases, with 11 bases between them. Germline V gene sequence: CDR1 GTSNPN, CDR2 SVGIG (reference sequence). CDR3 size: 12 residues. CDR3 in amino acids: CAFRRENSPLHF. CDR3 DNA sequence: TGTGCCTTCAGGAGGGAGAATTCACCCCTCCACTTT.

The CDR3 coding sequence is TGTGCCAGCAGTCTTTCGGGGTTGCAAGAGACCCAGTACTTC. Translated: CASSLSGLQETQYF. The rearrangement links TRBV28 to TRBJ2-5; perhaps TRBD2 as D (5 bases). Trimming took 5 bases from V and 2 from J, leaving 12 bases between them. The germline gives CDR1 MDHEN, CDR2 SYDVKM. This CDR3 has 14 amino acids.

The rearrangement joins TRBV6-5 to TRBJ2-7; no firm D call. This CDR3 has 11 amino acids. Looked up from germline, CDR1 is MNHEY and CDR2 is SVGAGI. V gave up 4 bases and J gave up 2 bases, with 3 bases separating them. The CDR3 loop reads CASSSTYEQYF. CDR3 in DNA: TGTGCCAGCAGTTCTACCTACGAGCAGTACTTC.

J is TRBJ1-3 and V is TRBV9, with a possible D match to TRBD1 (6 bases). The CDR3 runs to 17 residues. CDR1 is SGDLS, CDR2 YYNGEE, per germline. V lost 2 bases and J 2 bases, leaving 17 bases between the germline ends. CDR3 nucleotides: TGTGCCAGCAGCGTGGGATGGGCAGGGGATACTGGAAACACCATATATTTT. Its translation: CASSVGWAGDTGNTIYF.

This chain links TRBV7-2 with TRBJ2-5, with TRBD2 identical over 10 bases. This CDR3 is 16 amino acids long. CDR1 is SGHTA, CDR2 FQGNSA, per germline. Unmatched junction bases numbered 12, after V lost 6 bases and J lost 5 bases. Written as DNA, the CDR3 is TGTGCCAGCAGTCCAGGGGAGCGGGGGGGCCATGAGACCCAGTACTTC. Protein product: CASSPGERGGHETQYF.